These T cell receptor beta chains were read from a single sample in a study of T-cell memory formation after mild COVID-19. One entry per CDR3 protein, called by TCRdb with MiXCR from the 5' RACE reads. The table has roughly 480,000 distinct CDR3 sequences, 20% to 30% seen once. What was sequenced was PBMCs or a T cell subset sorted from them (not recorded which). These receptors all come from an adult woman who had mild COVID-19 (a few samples of this study predate the infection). Cell type and time point are not known. CDR3s include the opening cysteine and the closing phenylalanine or tryptophan. A D gene is named only where the DNA matches it firmly. Clone size is not always given. Where it is, it says once, few, many or a class for expanded clones.

j_gene | abundance | v_gene | d_gene | len | CDR3nt | CDR3aa
TRBJ2-1 | once | TRBV11-1 | - | 15 | TGTGCCAGCAGCTTGGGGAATAACGGTGGAGATGAGCAGTTCTTC | CASSLGNNGGDEQFF
TRBJ2-2 | - | TRBV12-3/TRBV12-4 | TRBD1 | 15 | TGTGCCAGCAGGCTAGGACAGGGTTGGACCGGGGAGCTGTTTTTT | CASRLGQGWTGELFF
TRBJ2-3 | few | TRBV5-5 | - | 17 | TGTGCCAGCAGCTTCCAGGGGAGGGCTTATAGCACAGATACGCAGTATTTT | CASSFQGRAYSTDTQYF
TRBJ1-5 | - | TRBV7-9 | TRBD1 | 18 | TGTGCCAGCAGCTCCTCTGACAGGGGCGTGGAAAGCAATCAGCCCCAGCATTTT | CASSSSDRGVESNQPQHF
TRBJ2-1 | - | TRBV3-1 | TRBD2 | 18 | TGTGCCAGCAGCCAAGACCCCGGATGGTCTAGCGGATACAATGAGCAGTTCTTC | CASSQDPGWSSGYNEQFF
TRBJ1-6 | - | TRBV9 | TRBD1 | 17 | TGTGCCAGCAGCTTCAGCCCCGGGACAGCCAGCTTTTCACCCCTCCACTTT | CASSFSPGTASFSPLHF
TRBJ1-1 | - | TRBV20-1 | - | 12 | TGCAGTGCCGGCAGGGCGGGCACTGAAGCTTTCTTT | CSAGRAGTEAFF
TRBJ2-1 | - | TRBV7-9 | TRBD1 | 16 | TGTGCCAGCAGCTCTACCCACAGGGGGCGGCAAGGTGAGCAGTTCTTC | CASSSTHRGRQGEQFF
TRBJ1-2 | - | TRBV6-1 | - | 13 | TGTGCCAGCAGTGGGGGGGCGGTTGGTGGCTACACCTTC | CASSGGAVGGYTF
TRBJ2-7 | - | TRBV29-1 | - | 11 | TGCAGCGTTCTAAAGGGGAACGAGCAGTACTTC | CSVLKGNEQYF
TRBJ1-1 | - | TRBV11-3 | - | 17 | TGTGCCAGCAGCTTACCCACAGGGTCCGGGATGAACACTGAAGCTTTCTTT | CASSLPTGSGMNTEAFF
TRBJ2-2 | - | TRBV24-1 | - | 15 | TGTGCCACCAGTCACGAAAGGGGGGGTACCGGGGAGCTGTTTTTT | CATSHERGGTGELFF
TRBJ2-7 | - | TRBV28 | TRBD1 | 13 | TGTGCCAGCAGAACACAGGGGAACGACGAGCAGTACTTC | CASRTQGNDEQYF
TRBJ2-1 | - | TRBV24-1 | TRBD2 | 16 | TGTGCCACCAGTGATGAGCGGGAGGGGGGTAGGAATGAGCAGTTCTTC | CATSDEREGGRNEQFF
TRBJ1-4 | few | TRBV21-1 | - | 16 | TGTGCCAGCAGCAGACACTCCGGGACACTTGATGAAAAACTGTTTTTT | CASSRHSGTLDEKLFF
TRBJ1-2 | - | TRBV4-2 | - | 13 | TGTGCCAGCAGCCAGAGGGGAAACTATGGCTACACCTTC | CASSQRGNYGYTF
TRBJ2-2 | - | TRBV29-1 | - | 11 | TGCAGCGTCCATCAAACCGGGGAGCTGTTTTTT | CSVHQTGELFF
TRBJ2-5 | few | TRBV12-5 | - | 11 | TGTGCTAGTGGTTCCCCGGAGACCCAGTACTTC | CASGSPETQYF
TRBJ2-7 | - | TRBV7-2 | TRBD2 | 14 | TGTGCCAGCAGCCGGACTAGCGGGGTTTACGAGCAGTACTTC | CASSRTSGVYEQYF
TRBJ2-7 | - | TRBV4-1 | - | 16 | TGCGCCAGCAGCCAAGATTGGGGTGTGGGCTCCTACGAGCAGTACTTC | CASSQDWGVGSYEQYF
TRBJ2-1 | many | TRBV19 | - | 12 | TGTGCCAGCAGCCGGGGCGGGAATGAGCAGTTCTTC | CASSRGGNEQFF
TRBJ1-2 | few | TRBV5-1 | - | 20 | TGCGCCAGCAGCTTGGTGACTACAGGGTTTGTCGGAAGCACTAACTATGGCTACACCTTC | CASSLVTTGFVGSTNYGYTF
TRBJ2-5 | few | TRBV25-1 | TRBD2 | 16 | TGTGCCAGCAGTGAATTTCGGGGGGGCTTCAAAGAGACCCAGTACTTC | CASSEFRGGFKETQYF
TRBJ2-1 | - | TRBV29-1 | TRBD2 | 14 | TGCAGCGTTGAGGACGGGGGGGTTTACAATGAGCAGTTCTTC | CSVEDGGVYNEQFF
TRBJ2-3 | few | TRBV7-8 | - | 15 | TGTGCCAGCAGCTTAGACCCCCCCGGCACAGATACGCAGTATTTT | CASSLDPPGTDTQYF
TRBJ2-1 | few | TRBV5-4 | TRBD2 | 17 | TGTGCCAGCAGCTTCCCCCTAGCGGGTAGCTCCTACAATGAGCAGTTCTTC | CASSFPLAGSSYNEQFF
TRBJ2-3 | many | TRBV9 | - | 14 | TGTGCCAGCAGCGTGGGAGATAGCACAGATACGCAGTATTTT | CASSVGDSTDTQYF
TRBJ1-1 | few | TRBV30 | - | 13 | TGTGCCTGGAGTGTATCAGCTAACACTGAAGCTTTCTTT | CAWSVSANTEAFF
TRBJ2-1 | - | TRBV7-8 | TRBD1 | 16 | TGTGCCAGCAGCCCAATTTCGGGACAGCTCTACAATGAGCAGTTCTTC | CASSPISGQLYNEQFF
TRBJ2-1 | - | TRBV7-2 | - | 15 | TGTGCCAGCAGCTTAGTTTGGCAGGGGACCGGTGAGCAGTTCTTC | CASSLVWQGTGEQFF
TRBJ1-1 | few | TRBV6-4 | - | 14 | TGTGCCAGCAGTCCCGGGGGAGGAAACACTGAAGCTTTCTTT | CASSPGGGNTEAFF